Listed below are T cell receptor beta chains from one sample, sequenced in a study of shared clonotypes between healthy human individuals. Sequencing was performed with immunoSEQ multiplex PCR; in TCRdb, only in-frame clones are kept and a portion is missing. Here the sample spans millions of clones, approximately 95% being singletons. Sequencing was carried out using naive CD8+ T cells sorted from blood. Receptors originate from a man aged 18 to 30 in good health. CDR3s include the opening cysteine and the closing phenylalanine or tryptophan. Each record gives: V gene, clone size, J gene, CDR3 length, D gene, CDR3 DNA, CDR3 protein. The D gene is left open where the match is weak. Size values are once, few and many counts, or a class for expanded clones, and some rows have none.

TRBV27	.	TRBJ1-1	14	TRBD1	TGTGCCAGCAGTTTAATTGGACAGGGCACTGAAGCTTTCTTT	CASSLIGQGTEAFF
TRBV6-5	.	TRBJ2-3	15	.	TGTGCCAGCAGTTACTCGGGGGGAGCAGCAGATACGCAGTATTTT	CASSYSGGAADTQYF
TRBV6-6	once	TRBJ2-3	15	TRBD1	TGTGCCAGCAGCTTGACAGGGTGGGAGACAGATACGCAGTATTTT	CASSLTGWETDTQYF
TRBV19	.	TRBJ2-3	13	.	TGTGCCAGTAGTATAGACATAGGGAATACGCAGTATTTT	CASSIDIGNTQYF
TRBV6-1	.	TRBJ1-3	13	.	TGTGCCAGCAGTGAATATCGTGGAAACACCATATATTTT	CASSEYRGNTIYF
TRBV6-6	.	TRBJ2-7	14	.	TGTGCCAGCAGTCTTAGCGGTAGGGAGTACGAGCAGTACTTC	CASSLSGREYEQYF
TRBV19	.	TRBJ1-1	14	.	TGTGCCAGTAGTCCTACAGGGATGAACACTGAAGCTTTCTTT	CASSPTGMNTEAFF
TRBV11-2	.	TRBJ2-1	17	TRBD2	TGTGCCAGCAGCAGGGCCCCGGGACTAGCGGAATACAATGAGCAGTTCTTC	CASSRAPGLAEYNEQFF
TRBV5-6	.	TRBJ1-6	17	.	TGTGCCAGCAGTCCCCCGCCACCAGACTCCTATAATTCACCCCTCCACTTT	CASSPPPPDSYNSPLHF
TRBV28	.	TRBJ2-3	16	TRBD2	TGTGCCAGCAGTTTATTTACGGGAGGACTAACAGATACGCAGTATTTT	CASSLFTGGLTDTQYF
TRBV7-2	.	TRBJ2-7	18	TRBD2	TGTGCCAGCAGCTTAGGGACTAGCGGGGGGGCACGAGTCGACGAGCAGTACTTC	CASSLGTSGGARVDEQYF
TRBV13	.	TRBJ2-2	14	TRBD2	TGTGCCAGCAGAGTTGCGGGAGACACCGGGGAGCTGTTTTTT	CASRVAGDTGELFF
TRBV6-5	.	TRBJ1-6	13	TRBD1	TGTGCCAGCAAGGGACAGGGGGATCCACCCCTCCACTTT	CASKGQGDPPLHF
TRBV4-3	.	TRBJ2-1	15	TRBD2	TGCGCCAGCAGCCGACTAGCGGGGGCCGGGGATGAGCAGTTCTTC	CASSRLAGAGDEQFF
TRBV4-1	once	TRBJ2-7	16	.	TGCGCCAGCAGCCAAGATGCGACTAGATATTCCTACGAGCAGTACTTC	CASSQDATRYSYEQYF
TRBV29-1	.	TRBJ2-7	12	.	TGCAGCGTATTGGGGCAGTCGTACGAGCAGTACTTC	CSVLGQSYEQYF
TRBV2	.	TRBJ2-3	16	TRBD2	TGTGCCAGCAGTGAAGGGCAGCGGGGCATCACAGATACGCAGTATTTT	CASSEGQRGITDTQYF
TRBV11-2	.	TRBJ1-1	14	.	TGTGCCAGCAGCGCCGGACAGCAGAACACTGAAGCTTTCTTT	CASSAGQQNTEAFF
TRBV9	.	TRBJ2-1	15	.	TGTGCCAGCAGCGGTACCGGGACTCCTGTCAAGGAGCAGTTCTTC	CASSGTGTPVKEQFF
TRBV5-4	.	TRBJ2-7	15	.	TGTGCCAGCAGCTTGGGGGCCGGATGGGCCTACGAGCAGTACTTC	CASSLGAGWAYEQYF
TRBV6-5	.	TRBJ2-7	15	TRBD1	TGTGCCAGCAGTTACGGGCAGGGGGCCGGGGACGAGCAGTACTTC	CASSYGQGAGDEQYF
TRBV4-3	.	TRBJ2-7	14	.	TGCGCCAGCAGCCAAGATCGTCGTAGCAACGAGCAGTACTTC	CASSQDRRSNEQYF
TRBV28	.	TRBJ1-5	14	.	TGTGCCAGCAGTTTGGTAGGGCTGGGTCAGCCCCAGCATTTT	CASSLVGLGQPQHF
TRBV19	.	TRBJ2-1	14	.	TGTGCCAGTAGATCGGTGGACTCCTACAATGAGCAGTTCTTC	CASRSVDSYNEQFF
TRBV6-5	.	TRBJ2-1	15	TRBD2	TGTGCCAGCAGGCGGGAGGGGGGGGTCTTCAATGAGCAGTTCTTC	CASRREGGVFNEQFF
TRBV5-6	.	TRBJ2-7	13	.	TGTGCCAGCAGCTTGAGTAGGACATACGAGCAGTACTTC	CASSLSRTYEQYF
TRBV18	.	TRBJ1-4	15	.	TGTGCCAGCTCACCACTTGACAGGATTAATGAAAAACTGTTTTTT	CASSPLDRINEKLFF